This T cell receptor (beta chain) was identified in a study of type 1 and type 2 diabetes patients. Study context: Donors were type 1 diabetes, type 2 diabetes, or nondiabetic controls. Sequencing for the whole study yielded under 20 million paired-end reads.

Amplification started from genomic DNA. Amplification of the beta chain CDR3 used 30 forward and 13 reverse multiplex primers. In TCRdb, the multiplex PCR reads were re-called with MiXCR into one record per CDR3 protein. The table has a few hundred thousand distinct CDR3 sequences, 45% to 60% seen once. Standard classification criteria confirmed type 1 or type 2 diabetes in all patients. Peripheral blood, around 9.5 milliliters per participant, was collected. This clonotype was observed a few times. Germline CDR1 SGHVS, CDR2 FQNEAQ. This CDR3 is built from 15 residues. Trimming shortened V by 5 bases and J by 0 bases, and 13 bases separated the two germline ends.

This TCR was recovered from a young man with type 2 diabetes. Source material: peripheral blood mononuclear cells (PBMCs). V and J are TRBV7-8 and TRBJ2-5; D possibly corresponds to TRBD1 (5 bases). As DNA, the CDR3 is TGTGCCAGCAGCCCCTTCAAGGGGAACCAAGAGACCCAGTACTTC. Residues: CASSPFKGNQETQYF.